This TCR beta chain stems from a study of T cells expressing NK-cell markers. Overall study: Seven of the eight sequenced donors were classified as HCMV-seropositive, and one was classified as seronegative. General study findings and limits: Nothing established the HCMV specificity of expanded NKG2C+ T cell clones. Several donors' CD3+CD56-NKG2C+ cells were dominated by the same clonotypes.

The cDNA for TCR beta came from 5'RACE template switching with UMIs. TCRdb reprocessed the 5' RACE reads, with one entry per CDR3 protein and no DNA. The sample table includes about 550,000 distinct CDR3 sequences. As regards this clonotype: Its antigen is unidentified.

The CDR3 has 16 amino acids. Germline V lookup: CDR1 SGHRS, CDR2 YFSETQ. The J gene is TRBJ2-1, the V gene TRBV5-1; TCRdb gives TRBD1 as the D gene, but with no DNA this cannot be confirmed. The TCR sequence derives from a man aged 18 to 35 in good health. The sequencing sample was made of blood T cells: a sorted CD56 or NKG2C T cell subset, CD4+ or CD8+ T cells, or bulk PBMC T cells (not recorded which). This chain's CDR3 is CASREQGVGFYNEQFF. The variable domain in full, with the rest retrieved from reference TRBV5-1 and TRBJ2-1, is KAGVTQTPRYLIKTRGQQVTLSCSPISGHRSVSWYQQTPGQGLQFLFEYFSETQRNKGNFPGRFSGRQFSNSRSEMNVSTLELGDSALYLCASREQGVGFYNEQFFGPGTRLTVL.